This T cell receptor beta chain was found in a study of cytomegalovirus exposure and HLA in healthy donors. Across the whole study: Among 398 genotyped donors, around 77% fell in the Caucasian-associated ancestry cluster.

The PCR contained 60 Vbeta and 13 Jbeta primers. Sequencing used immunoSEQ multiplex PCR; TCRdb keeps in-frame clones, though not all of them. The repertoire holds more than 100,000 clones, with about 78% as singletons. Findings and limits, study-wide: High sensitivity and specificity were reportedly achieved when the classifier diagnosed cytomegalovirus status. HLA alleles were associated with 15,000 to 20,000 TCR beta sequences in a later analysis at 0.05 false discovery rate.

As for this clone: What it recognizes is unknown.

The sample comprised PBMCs. The receptor was derived from a man aged 45-65 years in good health and CMV-seropositive.

This chain's CDR3 is CASSFTGVVNEQFF. CDR3 sequence (DNA): TGTGCCAGCAGCTTCACAGGGGTTGTAAATGAGCAGTTCTTC. This sequence joins TRBV5-6 and TRBJ2-1, with 7 bases matching TRBD1. This CDR3 is built from 14 residues. Germline values: CDR1 SGHDT, CDR2 YYEEEE. V trimming: 2 bases; J trimming: 7 bases; junction bases outside the gene matches: 6. Full variable domain (remainder filled in from reference TRBV5-6 and TRBJ2-1): DAGVTQSPTHLIKTRGQQVTLRCSPKSGHDTVSWYQQALGQGPQFIFQYYEEEERQRGNFPDRFSGHQFPNYSSELNVNALLLGDSALYLCASSFTGVVNEQFFGPGTRLTVL.